This TCR beta chain is from a study of T-cell reconstitution after alpha-beta-depleted transplantation in children. Findings of the study overall: Once a year had passed after transplant, T-cell counts and diversity came mostly from newly produced T cells.

The CDR3 length is 13 residues. With 2 bases removed from V and 4 bases from J, the gap between germline ends came to 6 bases. Per the germline V gene, CDR1 is SGHRS and CDR2 is YFSETQ. Researchers prepared the TCRbeta library using unique molecular identifiers, the study reports. TCRdb used MiXCR to reprocess the PCR reads, holding one entry per CDR3 protein. Of hundreds of thousands of distinct CDR3 sequences in the sample, under 8.5% were seen once. This clonotype was observed many times. The target antigen is unknown. The chain recombines TRBV5-1 with TRBJ2-2; unclear D gene. Here the sequenced sample was PBMCs, mostly from graft donor cells, taken 360 days after TCRalphabeta/CD19-depleted stem cell transplant. The receptor's source is a male patient aged 2-15 years who had a stem cell transplant for acute myeloid leukemia, so the T cells may come from the graft donor. CDR3 in amino acids: CASSFRTTGELFF. CDR3 coding DNA: TGCGCCAGCAGCTTCCGGACCACCGGGGAGCTGTTTTTT.